Presented here are 7 T cell receptor beta chains from one specimen sequenced in a study of cytomegalovirus exposure and HLA in healthy donors. The PCR made use of 60 Vbeta and 13 Jbeta primers. Sequencing was performed with immunoSEQ multiplex PCR; in TCRdb, only in-frame clones are kept and a portion is missing. This sample's table has about 39,000 clones. The source material was PBMCs. These receptors were taken from a woman between 25 and 40 years old in good health and CMV-seropositive.

The V and J genes are TRBV6-5 and TRBJ1-1; possibly TRBD1 for D (5 bases). Germline CDR1 is MNHEY and CDR2 is SVGAGI. V lost 0 bases and J lost 0, with 8 bases in between. The CDR3 has 15 amino acids. CDR3 sequence reads: CASSYSRQMNTEAFF. CDR3 in DNA: TGTGCCAGCAGTTACTCGAGACAGATGAACACTGAAGCTTTCTTT.

V usage is TRBV5-8 and J usage is TRBJ2-1; 9 positions agree with TRBD2. Germline lookup yields CDR1 SGHTS and CDR2 YDEGEE. This CDR3 has 15 amino acids. V gave up 6 bases and J gave up 7 bases; unmatched junction bases: 11. This CDR3 is CASTREGTSSNEQFF. The CDR3 DNA reads TGTGCCAGCACCAGGGAGGGGACTAGCAGTAATGAGCAGTTCTTC.

This sequence joins TRBV5-6 and TRBJ1-4; tentatively, D is TRBD1 (5 bases). The germline gives CDR1 SGHDT, CDR2 YYEEEE. The CDR3 spans 14 residues. The V and J ends lost 6 bases and 3 bases respectively, with 12 bases between them. In DNA, the CDR3 is TGTGCCAGCAACGGGGGTCTTTCTAATGAAAAACTGTTTTTT. Residues: CASNGGLSNEKLFF.

The chain has TRBV7-9 and TRBJ1-2, with 12 bases aligning to TRBD1. Losses at the gene ends were 5 bases for V and 3 bases for J; bases not matched to a gene: 13. This CDR3 spans 18 amino acids. Germline CDR1 is SEHNR and CDR2 is FQNEAQ (reference sequence). The CDR3 here is CASSHRGGQGASDYGYTF. Written as DNA, the CDR3 is TGTGCCAGCAGCCACCGGGGGGGACAGGGGGCGTCGGACTATGGCTACACCTTC.

The chain has TRBV5-1 and TRBJ2-5; D is unresolved. V lost 0 bases and J 3 bases, leaving 6 bases between the germline ends. Germline CDR1 and CDR2: SGHRS and YFSETQ. This CDR3 spans 13 amino acids. For the CDR3, the DNA is TGCGCCAGCAGCTTGGGGGCCAAAGAGACCCAGTACTTC. It encodes CASSLGAKETQYF.

The gene calls are TRBV30 and TRBJ2-5; D may be TRBD1 (5 bases). V dropped 5 bases and J dropped 5 bases, with 15 bases sitting between them. The CDR3 sequence is 13 residues long. The germline gives CDR1 GTSNPN, CDR2 SVGIG (reference sequence). This CDR3 is CAWSQGAVETQYF. In DNA form, the CDR3 reads TGTGCCTGGTCTCAAGGGGCGGTGGAGACCCAGTACTTC.

The chain couples TRBV28 to TRBJ2-1; 7 nucleotides match TRBD2. The junction had 10 bases not matched to a gene; V was cut back by 5 bases and J by 12 bases. The CDR3 runs to 13 residues. The germline V gene encodes CDR1 MDHEN and CDR2 SYDVKM. DNA of the CDR3: TGTGCCAGCAGTCCATTAGTCCCGGGGGGGCAGTTCTTC. This codes for CASSPLVPGGQFF.